Each of the 20 T cell receptor beta chains below was sequenced from the same sample in a study of cytomegalovirus exposure and HLA in healthy donors. In the PCR, 60 Vbeta and 13 Jbeta primers were used. Profiling relied on immunoSEQ multiplex PCR, and the TCRdb table lists in-frame clones only, not all of them. The sample yields about 210,000 clones, approximately 83% seen once. Sequences were obtained from PBMCs. Receptor source: a woman between 45 and 60 years old in good health and CMV-seropositive.

The chain links TRBV9 to TRBJ1-4; no clear D gene. Germline V gene lookup returns CDR1 SGDLS and CDR2 YYNGEE. The CDR3 is 17 amino acids. Trimming pared 3 bases from V and 1 base from J, leaving 16 bases between. This CDR3 reads CASSESSQVITNEKLFF. CDR3 nucleotides: TGTGCCAGCAGCGAAAGCTCCCAGGTGATAACTAATGAAAAACTGTTTTTT.

This clone was counted only a few times. The chain employs TRBV28 and TRBJ2-7; 9 bases are shared with TRBD1. CDR1 and CDR2 from the germline V gene are MDHEN and SYDVKM. Trimming cost V 3 bases and J 11 bases; bases outside gene matches: 5. The CDR3 is made up of 12 amino acids. CDR3 DNA sequence: TGTGCCAGCAGTTTCTTAAGACAGGGGGAGTACTTC. Protein: CASSFLRQGEYF.

The rearrangement uses TRBV19 and TRBJ1-5; 9 bases match TRBD1. The CDR3 runs to 17 residues. V was clipped by 5 bases and J by 0 bases; unmatched bases: 8. The V gene's germline CDR1 is LNHDA and CDR2 SQIVND (reference sequence). CDR3 coding DNA: TGTGCCAGTAGTTTCCACAGGGGGCTGGATAGCAATCAGCCCCAGCATTTT. Its protein is CASSFHRGLDSNQPQHF.

The chain has TRBV7-9 and TRBJ1-3; 9 bases align to TRBD1. This CDR3 contains 16 residues. The germline gives CDR1 SEHNR, CDR2 FQNEAQ (reference sequence). Losses at the gene ends were 5 bases for V and 0 bases for J; bases not matched to a gene: 5. CDR3: CASSAMDRGSGNTIYF. Here the CDR3 DNA reads TGTGCCAGCAGCGCGATGGACAGGGGCTCTGGAAACACCATATATTTT.

V is TRBV30 and J is TRBJ2-1; TRBD2 matches 8 bases. The CDR3 consists of 15 residues. CDR1 GTSNPN and CDR2 SVGIG come from the germline V gene (reference sequence). J gave up 8 bases and V 8 bases, and 17 bases lay outside the gene matches. CDR3 sequence reads: CALSRGAGERDEQFF. Here the CDR3 DNA reads TGTGCCCTGTCTCGGGGAGCGGGGGAAAGGGATGAGCAGTTCTTC.

This chain connects TRBV29-1 to TRBJ2-6; 9 positions match TRBD1. The CDR3 is made up of 17 amino acids. V dropped 6 bases and J dropped 5; count of bases not matched to a gene: 14. Germline lookup yields CDR1 SQVTM and CDR2 ANQGSEA. Here the CDR3 reads CSVLSGTGLSWANVLTF. The CDR3 nucleotides read TGCAGCGTCCTTTCTGGGACAGGGCTGTCGTGGGCCAACGTCCTGACTTTC. Full variable domain (missing parts from reference TRBV29-1 and TRBJ2-6): SAVISQKPSRDICQRGTSLTIQCQVDSQVTMMFWYRQQPGQSLTLIATANQGSEATYESGFVIDKFPISRPNLTFSTLTVSNMSPEDSSIYLCSVLSGTGLSWANVLTFGAGSRLTVL.

The rearrangement links TRBV19 to TRBJ2-7; weak D call: TRBD1 (6 bases). Looked up from germline, CDR1 is LNHDA and CDR2 is SQIVND (reference sequence). The V end was cut by 6 bases, the J end by 0 bases, with 12 bases between. The CDR3 is 14 residues long. As DNA, the CDR3 is TGTGCCAGTAGCCGGGACACCAACTCCTACGAGCAGTACTTC. Its protein product is CASSRDTNSYEQYF.

The CDR3 protein is CASSQDSGNYGYTF. The CDR3 DNA is TGCGCCAGCAGCCAAGATTCAGGGAACTATGGCTACACCTTC. The chain uses TRBV4-1 and TRBJ1-2; possible D gene TRBD1, 5 bases. V lost 0 bases and J lost 2, with 7 bases in between. This CDR3 has 14 residues. Germline CDR1 is MGHRA and CDR2 is YSYEKL.

V usage is TRBV9 and J usage is TRBJ2-7; 10 positions match TRBD2. V lost 0 bases, J lost 3 bases, and 3 bases stayed unmatched. This CDR3 spans 15 amino acids. CDR1 is SGDLS and CDR2 is YYNGEE in the germline V gene. This CDR3 is CASSVGPSGSYEQYF. As DNA, the CDR3 is TGTGCCAGCAGCGTAGGCCCTAGCGGGAGCTACGAGCAGTACTTC.

J is TRBJ1-1 and V is TRBV27; D may be TRBD1 (5 bases). Germline V gives CDR1 MNHEY, CDR2 SMNVEV (reference sequence). Trimming shortened V by 0 bases and J by 11 bases, and 13 bases separated the two germline ends. This CDR3 has 13 residues. CDR3 nucleotide sequence: TGTGCCAGCAGTTTATCTGGGGGGACTGTGGCTTTCTTT. Protein product: CASSLSGGTVAFF.

The rearrangement joins TRBV5-1 to TRBJ2-2; D remains unclear. The CDR3 contains 14 residues. Trimming stripped 0 bases from V and 5 bases from J, with 8 bases between. Germline CDR1 reads SGHRS; CDR2 reads YFSETQ. CDR3 DNA sequence: TGCGCCAGCAGCTTGGGGAGAAGGACCGGGGAGCTGTTTTTT. As protein: CASSLGRRTGELFF. Full variable domain (remainder filled in from reference TRBV5-1 and TRBJ2-2): KAGVTQTPRYLIKTRGQQVTLSCSPISGHRSVSWYQQTPGQGLQFLFEYFSETQRNKGNFPGRFSGRQFSNSRSEMNVSTLELGDSALYLCASSLGRRTGELFFGEGSRLTVL.

Notes on this clone: At the DNA level, this CDR3 is encoded by other sequences in the same sample as well. The gene calls are TRBV9 and TRBJ1-2, with unresolved D. The CDR3 length is 12 residues. Trimming pared 3 bases from V and 9 bases from J, leaving 12 bases between. Germline loops: CDR1 SGDLS, CDR2 YYNGEE. DNA for the CDR3: TGTGCCAGCAGCGCCGTGAGGGATCGCTACACCTTC. Translated, it gives CASSAVRDRYTF. Drawing the rest from reference TRBV9 and TRBJ1-2, the complete variable domain is DSGVTQTPKHLITATGQRVTLRCSPRSGDLSVYWYQQSLDQGLQFLIQYYNGEERAKGNILERFSAQQFPDLHSELNLSSLELGDSALYFCASSAVRDRYTFGSGTRLTVV.

This clone was observed a single time. J is TRBJ1-2 and V is TRBV7-9; 12 bases fit TRBD1. Germline CDR1 and CDR2: SEHNR and FQNEAQ (reference sequence). J gave up 8 bases and V 3 bases, and 10 bases lay outside the gene matches. The CDR3 sequence is 16 residues long. The CDR3 DNA is TGTGCCAGCAGCTTCAGGGACAGGGGGCCAGTTCGGGGCTACACCTTC. Translated: CASSFRDRGPVRGYTF.

V gene TRBV7-2 combines with J gene TRBJ1-1; the D is unclear. Deletions cut 4 bases from V and 2 bases from J, with 11 bases between. The CDR3 extends over 14 amino acids. The V gene's germline CDR1 is SGHTA and CDR2 FQGNSA. The CDR3 coding sequence is TGTGCCAGCAGCTCTCTGGCCTCTAACACTGAAGCTTTCTTT. Residues: CASSSLASNTEAFF.

V usage is TRBV19 and J usage is TRBJ1-3; D is possibly TRBD1 (5 bases). Germline V CDR1 and CDR2: LNHDA, SQIVND (reference sequence). The CDR3 spans 16 residues. Trimming stripped 5 bases from V and 3 bases from J, with 17 bases between. The CDR3 loop reads CASSVGTPGGGNTIYF. In nucleotides, the CDR3 is TGTGCCAGTAGTGTCGGGACTCCGGGCGGTGGAAACACCATATATTTT.

The chain couples TRBV19 to TRBJ2-7, with D possibly TRBD2 on 5 matching bases. There are 15 residues in the CDR3. V was cut by 6 bases and J by 1 base, with 16 bases left in between. Germline CDR1 and CDR2: LNHDA and SQIVND (reference sequence). The CDR3 nucleotides are TGTGCCAGTAGCAGAATCCGGGGTGAGTCCTACGAGCAGTACTTC. Translating it yields CASSRIRGESYEQYF.

This sequence joins TRBV15 and TRBJ1-2, with 8 bases lining up with TRBD1. Germline-derived CDR1 and CDR2 are LNHNV and YYDKDF (reference sequence). This CDR3 comprises 16 residues. With V trimmed by 1 base and J by 13 bases, 17 bases remained unmatched. CDR3 amino acids: CATSRVFNPRQGRFTF. The CDR3 DNA is TGTGCCACCAGCAGAGTTTTTAACCCCCGACAGGGGAGGTTCACCTTC. Together with reference TRBV15 and TRBJ1-2, the CDR3 gives the full variable domain: DAMVIQNPRYQVTQFGKPVTLSCSQTLNHNVMYWYQQKSSQAPKLLFHYYDKDFNNEADTPDNFQSRRPNTSFCFLDIRSPGLGDTAMYLCATSRVFNPRQGRFTFGSGTRLTVV.

J is TRBJ1-1 and V is TRBV9, with D unclear. Trimming pared 0 bases from V and 4 bases from J, leaving 7 bases between. The CDR3 has 13 residues. Per germline, CDR1 SGDLS and CDR2 YYNGEE. CDR3 nucleotide sequence: TGTGCCAGCAGCGTAGCTACTGTCACTGAAGCTTTCTTT. Translating gives CASSVATVTEAFF.

This clone has only a few counts. The chain is built from TRBV7-3 and TRBJ1-1; D not certain. V lost 3 bases and J lost 3, with 8 bases in between. Germline values: CDR1 SGHTA, CDR2 FQGTGA. The CDR3 runs 13 residues. For the CDR3, the DNA is TGTGCCAGCAGCTTCTGGAGGGACACTGAAGCTTTCTTT. Translating gives CASSFWRDTEAFF.

This chain links TRBV7-2 with TRBJ2-3; possibly TRBD2 for D (6 bases). The CDR3 is made up of 17 amino acids. The germline V gene encodes CDR1 SGHTA and CDR2 FQGNSA. V lost 1 base and J lost 0, with 14 bases in between. The CDR3 region is CASSLVPRGVSTDTQYF. CDR3 in DNA: TGTGCCAGCAGCTTAGTTCCGCGCGGGGTTAGCACAGATACGCAGTATTTT.